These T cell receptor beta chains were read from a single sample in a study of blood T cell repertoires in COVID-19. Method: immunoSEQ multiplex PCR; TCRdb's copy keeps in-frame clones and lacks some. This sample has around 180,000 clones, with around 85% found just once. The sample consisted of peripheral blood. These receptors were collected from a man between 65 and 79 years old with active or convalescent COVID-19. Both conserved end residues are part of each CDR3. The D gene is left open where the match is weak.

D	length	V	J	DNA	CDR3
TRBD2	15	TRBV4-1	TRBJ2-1	TGCGCCAGCAGTCAGAGCGGGGGGGCCTACAATGAGCAGTTCTTC	CASSQSGGAYNEQFF
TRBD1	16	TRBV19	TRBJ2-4	TGTGCCAGTAGTGCACAGGGGAATTTCGGCAAAAACATTCAGTACTTC	CASSAQGNFGKNIQYF
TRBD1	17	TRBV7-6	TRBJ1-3	TGTGCCAGCAGCTTAGGTTCACAGGGGTCTTCTGGAAACACCATATATTTT	CASSLGSQGSSGNTIYF
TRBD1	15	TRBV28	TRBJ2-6	TGTGCCAGCAGTCCACAGGGGACTGGGGCCAACGTCCTGACTTTC	CASSPQGTGANVLTF
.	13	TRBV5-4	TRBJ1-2	TGTGCCAGCAGCTTATGCAGGGAATGTGGCTACACCTTC	CASSLCRECGYTF
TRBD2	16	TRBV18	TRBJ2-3	TGTGCCAGCTCACAAACTAGCGGGGGGCCCACAGATACGCAGTATTTT	CASSQTSGGPTDTQYF
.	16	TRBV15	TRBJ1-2	TGTGCCACCAGCAGAGATCCCGGCTTGACTAGCTATGGCTACACCTTC	CATSRDPGLTSYGYTF
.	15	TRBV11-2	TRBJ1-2	TGTGCCAGCAGCAAACTTGGGCGCCCGCTCTATGGCTACACCTTC	CASSKLGRPLYGYTF
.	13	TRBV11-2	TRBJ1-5	TGTGCCAGCAGTTTTTCGGAGAGGCAGCCCCAGCATTTT	CASSFSERQPQHF
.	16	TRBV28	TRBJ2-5	TGTGCCAGCAGACCCCATTTTGGACAGCAACAAGAGACCCAGTACTTC	CASRPHFGQQQETQYF
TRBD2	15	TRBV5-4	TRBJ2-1	TGTGCCAGCAGCTCCTTACGGACTAGCGGAGATGAGCAGTTCTTC	CASSSLRTSGDEQFF
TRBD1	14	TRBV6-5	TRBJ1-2	TGTGCCAGCAGTTACCCCCGACAGGGTCATGGCTACACCTTC	CASSYPRQGHGYTF